The 25 T cell receptor beta chains presented below share a single source sample, sequenced in a study of technical replicates of blood from a few donors. Measured with immunoSEQ multiplex PCR; TCRdb has only the in-frame clones, and not every one. The sample shows some 74,000 clones, more than 90% of them seen only once. Sequenced sample: T cells isolated from PBMCs. The receptors were gathered from a human donor in good health.

The chain uses TRBV11-3 and TRBJ1-4; D not resolved. This CDR3 comprises 16 residues. Trimming removed 1 base from V and 3 bases from J, with 12 bases in between. Per the germline V gene, CDR1 is SGHNT and CDR2 is YENEEA. This chain's CDR3 is CASSLVFRGPNEKLFF. The DNA of the CDR3 is TGTGCCAGCAGCTTAGTCTTCCGGGGTCCTAATGAAAAACTGTTTTTT. The full variable domain, completed using reference TRBV11-3 and TRBJ1-4, is EAGVVQSPRYKIIEKKQPVAFWCNPISGHNTLYWYLQNLGQGPELLIRYENEEAVDDSQLPKDRFSAERLKGVDSTLKIQPAELGDSAVYLCASSLVFRGPNEKLFFGSGTQLSVL.

CDR3 sequence (DNA): TGTGCCAGCAGTGAATTTACAGGCAAGATCTCTGGAAACACCATATATTTT. Its translation: CASSEFTGKISGNTIYF. V is TRBV6-1 and J is TRBJ1-3; possible D gene TRBD1, 5 bases. Germline V lookup: CDR1 MNHNS, CDR2 SASEGT. The CDR3 loop spans 17 amino acids. Trimming cost V 2 bases and J 0 bases, with 14 bases left between them.

V usage is TRBV5-1 and J usage is TRBJ1-1; the D gene is possibly TRBD1 (5 bases). The CDR3 runs 17 residues. V lost 0 bases and J 0 bases, leaving 15 bases between the germline ends. Per germline, CDR1 SGHRS and CDR2 YFSETQ. The CDR3 nucleotides are TGCGCCAGCAGCTTGGTAAGGGGAGGTAACATGAACACTGAAGCTTTCTTT. As protein: CASSLVRGGNMNTEAFF.

This sequence joins TRBV4-1 and TRBJ2-2, with D possibly matching TRBD2 (5 bases). CDR1 is MGHRA, CDR2 YSYEKL, per germline. The germline V and J ends were trimmed by 0 bases and 6 bases, with 8 bases remaining between them. This CDR3 is 14 amino acids long. The CDR3 DNA sequence: TGCGCCAGCAGCCAAGAGGAGGTTCCCGGGGAGCTGTTTTTT. Translating gives CASSQEEVPGELFF.

The rearrangement links TRBV15 to TRBJ1-2; 7 nucleotides line up with TRBD1. CDR1 and CDR2 (germline): LNHNV, YYDKDF (reference sequence). Unmatched junction bases numbered 6, after V lost 3 bases and J lost 5 bases. The CDR3 sequence is 14 residues long. CDR3 DNA: TGTGCCACCAGCAGGGTAGACAGGGTATATGGCTACACCTTC. Amino acid sequence: CATSRVDRVYGYTF. Full variable domain (rest looked up from reference TRBV15 and TRBJ1-2): DAMVIQNPRYQVTQFGKPVTLSCSQTLNHNVMYWYQQKSSQAPKLLFHYYDKDFNNEADTPDNFQSRRPNTSFCFLDIRSPGLGDTAMYLCATSRVDRVYGYTFGSGTRLTVV.

V usage is TRBV18 and J usage is TRBJ2-2, with TRBD2 identical over 7 bases. The CDR3 runs 16 residues. The ends lost 0 bases at V and 1 base at J; junction bases unmatched: 2. Looked up from germline, CDR1 is KGHSH and CDR2 is LQKENI. The CDR3 reads CASSPPASGNTGELFF. In nucleotides, the CDR3 is TGTGCCAGCTCACCACCGGCTAGCGGGAACACCGGGGAGCTGTTTTTT.

The chain combines TRBV11-3 with TRBJ2-1; maybe TRBD2 (6 bases). Trimming removed 5 bases at V and 9 bases at J, with 14 bases between. The CDR3 contains 13 residues. In germline, CDR1 is SGHNT, CDR2 YENEEA. This CDR3 is CASSATSWSEQFF. Here the CDR3 DNA reads TGTGCCAGCAGCGCCACTAGCTGGAGTGAGCAGTTCTTC.

The CDR3 DNA reads as TGTGCCAGCAGTTCTGGGGAGCACTATGGCTACACCTTC. It encodes CASSSGEHYGYTF. V usage is TRBV28 and J usage is TRBJ1-2; D gene uncertain. CDR1 is MDHEN and CDR2 is SYDVKM in the germline V gene. The CDR3 is made up of 13 amino acids. V lost 4 bases and J lost 3, with 9 bases in between.

The chain joins TRBV4-2 to TRBJ2-7; D gene ambiguous. Germline values: CDR1 LGHNA, CDR2 YNFKEQ. This CDR3 spans 12 amino acids. The V gene lost 8 bases and the J gene lost 2 bases, with 10 bases spanning the gap. CDR3 loop: CASHSSTYEQYF. DNA for the CDR3: TGTGCCAGCCACTCGAGTACCTACGAGCAGTACTTC.

This chain connects TRBV10-3 to TRBJ1-1; D call uncertain. The CDR3 spans 14 residues. Trimming took 4 bases from V and 3 from J, leaving 12 bases between them. Germline CDR1 is ENHRY and CDR2 is SYGVKD. The CDR3 sequence: CAISVSGWDTEAFF. CDR3 bases: TGTGCCATCAGTGTATCAGGATGGGACACTGAAGCTTTCTTT.

In this sample, this clone turned up once. In DNA, the CDR3 is TGCAGCGCTACTAGCGTAGTTTCGGATACGCAGTATTTT. Translated: CSATSVVSDTQYF. V and J are TRBV29-1 and TRBJ2-3; 7 positions match TRBD2. The CDR3 runs 13 residues. V dropped 7 bases and J dropped 6; count of bases not matched to a gene: 10. Germline CDR1 reads SQVTM; CDR2 reads ANQGSEA.

The chain employs TRBV6-6 and TRBJ1-1; perhaps TRBD1 as D (5 bases). Germline loops: CDR1 MNHNY, CDR2 SVGAGI (reference sequence). This CDR3 has 14 residues. V gave up 2 bases and J gave up 3 bases, with 10 bases separating them. The CDR3 sequence is CASSYNGGYTEAFF. The CDR3 coding sequence is TGTGCCAGCAGTTACAATGGGGGGTACACTGAAGCTTTCTTT.

V and J are TRBV5-6 and TRBJ1-1; possibly TRBD1 for D (5 bases). CDR1 is SGHDT and CDR2 is YYEEEE in the germline V gene. With 4 bases removed from V and 1 base from J, the gap between germline ends came to 14 bases. The CDR3 is 15 residues long. CDR3 in amino acids: CASSRQGLGNTEAFF. CDR3 DNA sequence: TGTGCCAGCAGCCGCCAGGGTTTAGGGAACACTGAAGCTTTCTTT.

This chain uses TRBV25-1 with TRBJ1-2; TRBD1 matches 7 bases. The CDR3 is made up of 14 amino acids. After removal of 5 bases from V and 8 bases from J, the junction contained 11 bases not matched to a gene. CDR1 MGHDK and CDR2 SYGVNS come from the germline V gene. CDR3 coding DNA: TGTGCCAGCAGTTCCAAGGGACAGTCTATCGGCTACACCTTC. It encodes CASSSKGQSIGYTF.

This sequence joins TRBV10-3 and TRBJ1-1; 8 nucleotides align to TRBD1. Germline V gene lookup returns CDR1 ENHRY and CDR2 SYGVKD. V shed 4 bases, J shed 7 bases, and the junction held 2 bases outside the gene matches. The CDR3 consists of 12 residues. The CDR3: CAISGQGREAFF. Here the CDR3 DNA reads TGTGCCATCAGTGGACAGGGGCGTGAAGCTTTCTTT.

V gene TRBV4-2 combines with J gene TRBJ1-2; D remains ambiguous. V lost 1 base and J 6 bases, leaving 9 bases between the germline ends. CDR3 length: 13 residues. Germline lookup yields CDR1 LGHNA and CDR2 YNFKEQ. The CDR3 bases are TGTGCCAGCAGCCAAGGGGAGAAGGATGGCTACACCTTC. This translates into CASSQGEKDGYTF.

This chain uses TRBV19 with TRBJ2-7; TRBD1 agrees at 8 bases. Trimming cost V 6 bases and J 3 bases; bases outside gene matches: 7. Germline V gene data show CDR1 as LNHDA and CDR2 as SQIVND (reference sequence). The CDR3 runs to 14 residues. CDR3 sequence reads: CASSQGAVGYEQYF. In nucleotides, the CDR3 is TGTGCCAGTAGCCAGGGGGCGGTCGGCTACGAGCAGTACTTC.

In this sample, this clone turned up once. The genes are TRBV15 and TRBJ1-2, with D uncertain. Germline V gene sequence: CDR1 LNHNV, CDR2 YYDKDF (reference sequence). V lost 0 bases and J lost 4, with 6 bases in between. This CDR3 has 13 amino acids. The CDR3 spells CATSRDQAYGYTF. The CDR3 DNA is TGTGCCACCAGCAGAGATCAGGCCTATGGCTACACCTTC.

J is TRBJ1-2 and V is TRBV5-1, with 7 bases identical to TRBD1. With 4 bases clipped from V and 4 bases from J, the junction kept 13 bases outside the gene matches. CDR1 and CDR2 (germline): SGHRS, YFSETQ. CDR3 length equals 16 residues. The CDR3 DNA is TGCGCCAGCAGCGCCGGGACAGCTATTTATGGCTATGGCTACACCTTC. Translation gives CASSAGTAIYGYGYTF.

The chain has TRBV19 and TRBJ1-4; the D is unclear. CDR1 and CDR2 from the germline V gene are LNHDA and SQIVND (reference sequence). The CDR3 has 16 residues. With 7 bases removed from V and 0 bases from J, the gap between germline ends came to 15 bases. CDR3 in DNA: TGTGCCAGTACTCGAGTGTTTACCGCAACTAATGAAAAACTGTTTTTT. Its protein is CASTRVFTATNEKLFF.

This clone was detected only a few times. The identical CDR3 is also encoded by other nucleotide sequences in the sample. V gene TRBV5-6 combines with J gene TRBJ2-7; TRBD1 aligns across 10 bases. The CDR3 is 15 residues long. The germline V gene encodes CDR1 SGHDT and CDR2 YYEEEE. V was clipped by 4 bases and J by 2 bases; unmatched bases: 6. In nucleotides, the CDR3 is TGTGCCAGCAGCCCCGGGACAGGGGTCACCTACGAGCAGTACTTC. Residues: CASSPGTGVTYEQYF.

The V and J genes are TRBV6-5 and TRBJ2-7; D gene uncertain. Per germline, CDR1 MNHEY and CDR2 SVGAGI. The CDR3 extends over 15 amino acids. The V gene lost 0 bases and the J gene lost 3 bases, with 12 bases spanning the gap. The CDR3 is CASSYSWPAVYEQYF. The CDR3 bases are TGTGCCAGCAGTTACTCCTGGCCCGCAGTCTACGAGCAGTACTTC.

The chain carries TRBV10-1 and TRBJ1-1; TRBD1 is a possible D gene (5 bases). From germline, CDR1 is WNHNN and CDR2 SYGVQD (reference sequence). The CDR3 extends over 15 amino acids. The ends were cut back, 0 bases at V and 3 bases at J, with 11 bases in the middle. CDR3 residues: CASSESGGLDTEAFF. In DNA form, the CDR3 reads TGCGCCAGCAGTGAGTCCGGGGGGTTGGACACTGAAGCTTTCTTT.

The genes are TRBV28 and TRBJ2-7; TRBD1 is a possible D gene (5 bases). Germline CDR1 is MDHEN and CDR2 is SYDVKM. Trimming took off 5 bases at V and 6 bases at J, with 14 bases between the two ends. The CDR3 is made up of 13 amino acids. The CDR3 coding sequence is TGTGCCAGCAGTCCAGCCATCAGGGTCGAGCAGTACTTC. It specifies CASSPAIRVEQYF. Complete variable domain (other parts from reference TRBV28 and TRBJ2-7): DVKVTQSSRYLVKRTGEKVFLECVQDMDHENMFWYRQDPGLGLRLIYFSYDVKMKEKGDIPEGYSVSREKKERFSLILESASTNQTSMYLCASSPAIRVEQYFGPGTRLTVT.

The J gene is TRBJ2-7, the V gene TRBV7-8; TRBD2 matches 7 bases. V dropped 5 bases and J dropped 0; count of bases not matched to a gene: 10. The CDR3 contains 16 residues. Germline CDR1 is SGHVS and CDR2 is FQNEAQ. The DNA for the CDR3 is TGTGCCAGCAGCCTGCTGGGGGGGATATCCTCCTACGAGCAGTACTTC. Protein: CASSLLGGISSYEQYF.